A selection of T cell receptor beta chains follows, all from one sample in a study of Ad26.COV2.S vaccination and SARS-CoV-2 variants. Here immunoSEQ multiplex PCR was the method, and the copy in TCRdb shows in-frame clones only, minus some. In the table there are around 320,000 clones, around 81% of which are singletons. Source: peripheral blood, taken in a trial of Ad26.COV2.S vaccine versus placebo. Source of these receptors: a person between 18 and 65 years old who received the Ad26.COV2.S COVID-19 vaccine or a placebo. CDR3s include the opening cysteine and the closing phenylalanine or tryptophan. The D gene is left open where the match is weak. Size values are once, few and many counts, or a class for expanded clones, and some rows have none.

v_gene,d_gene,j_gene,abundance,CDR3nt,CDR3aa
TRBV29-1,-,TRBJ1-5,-,TGCAGCGCCGGAGAGGCAGGGAGCAATCAGCCCCAGCATTTT,CSAGEAGSNQPQHF
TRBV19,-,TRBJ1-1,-,TGTGCCAGTAGGAAGCCCACAGGCAGCGTCACTGAAGCTTTCTTT,CASRKPTGSVTEAFF
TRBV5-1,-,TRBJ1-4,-,TGCGCCAGCAGCTTGTTTTGGGGTCAGGATGAAAAACTGTTTTTT,CASSLFWGQDEKLFF
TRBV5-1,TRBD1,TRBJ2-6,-,TGCGCCAGCAGCATCGGACGAACAGGGGCTGGGGCCAACGTCCTGACTTTC,CASSIGRTGAGANVLTF
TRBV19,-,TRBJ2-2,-,TGTGCCAGTAGTATCAATCAGGGGGGAACCGGGGAGCTGTTTTTT,CASSINQGGTGELFF
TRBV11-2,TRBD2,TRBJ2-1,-,TGTGCCAGCAGCCTGACTAGCGGAAACAATGAGCAGTTCTTC,CASSLTSGNNEQFF
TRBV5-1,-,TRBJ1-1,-,TGCGCCAGCAGCTTGGCCGGAGCAGGGTCAGGCACTGAAGCTTTCTTT,CASSLAGAGSGTEAFF
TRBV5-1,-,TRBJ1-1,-,TGCGCCAGCAGCTTGGCGGCAGGGGTGAACACTGAAGCTTTCTTT,CASSLAAGVNTEAFF
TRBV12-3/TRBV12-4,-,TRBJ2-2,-,TGTGCCAGCAGTAAGACTAGCACCGGGGAGCTGTTTTTT,CASSKTSTGELFF
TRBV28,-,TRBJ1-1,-,TGTGCCAGCAGAGATGGACCGACAGTTGCTGGAGCTTTCTTT,CASRDGPTVAGAFF
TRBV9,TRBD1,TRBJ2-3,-,TGTGCCAGCAGCGTACAGGGGGCGGAGAATACGCAGTATTTT,CASSVQGAENTQYF
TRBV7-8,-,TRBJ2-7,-,TGTGCCAGCAGCCGCGGAGGCAGCCAGACCTACGAGCAGTACTTC,CASSRGGSQTYEQYF
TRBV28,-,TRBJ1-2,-,TGTGCCAGCATCCAAACAGGGCATGGCTACACCTTC,CASIQTGHGYTF
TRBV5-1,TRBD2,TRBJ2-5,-,TGCGCCAGCAGCTTGACTGCGGTAGCGGGTGGGCAGACCCAGTACTTC,CASSLTAVAGGQTQYF
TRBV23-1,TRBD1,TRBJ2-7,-,TGCGCCAGCAGTCAGTCGGACAGGGCCCGCTACGAGCAGTACTTC,CASSQSDRARYEQYF
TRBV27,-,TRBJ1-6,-,TGTGCCAGCAGCTCGAGACAGAGCCTTTATTCACCCCTCCACTTT,CASSSRQSLYSPLHF
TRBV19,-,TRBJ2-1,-,TGTGCCAGTAGTATTTTGAGGATGGGGAGGGGGCGAGGGGTATCCTACAATGAGCAGTTCTTC,CASSILRMGRGRGVSYNEQFF
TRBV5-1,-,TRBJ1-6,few,TGCGCCAGCTCCCCGAGGGGGTTTGCATATAATTCACCCCTCCACTTT,CASSPRGFAYNSPLHF
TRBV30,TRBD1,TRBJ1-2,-,TGTGCCTGGAGTGCAGACAGGGGGAGAGGCTACACCTTC,CAWSADRGRGYTF
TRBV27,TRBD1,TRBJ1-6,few,TGTGCCAGCAGTACCCCTACCGGGACAGGGGGCATATTTCTGGGTTCACCCCTCCACTTT,CASSTPTGTGGIFLGSPLHF
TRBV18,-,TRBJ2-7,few,TGTGCCAGCTCACCGGAGGGGTACGAGCAGTACTTC,CASSPEGYEQYF
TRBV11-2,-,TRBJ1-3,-,TGTGCCAGCAGCTTACCGGATAACACCATATATTTT,CASSLPDNTIYF
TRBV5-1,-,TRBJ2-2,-,TGCGCCAGCAGCTTGGGAGGGGCGAACACCGGGGAGCTGTTTTTT,CASSLGGANTGELFF
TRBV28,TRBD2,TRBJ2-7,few,TGTGCCAGCAGTACCCTCGGGGGGTTGATCTCCTACGAGCAGTACTTC,CASSTLGGLISYEQYF
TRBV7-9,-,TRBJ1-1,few,TGTGCCAGCAGAACCCTGGCGGTTGGCACTGAAGCTTTCTTT,CASRTLAVGTEAFF
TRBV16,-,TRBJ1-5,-,TGTGCCAGCAGCCAAGGTGGCGGGGGAGTCCAGCCCCAGCATTTT,CASSQGGGGVQPQHF
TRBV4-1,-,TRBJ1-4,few,TGCGCCAGCAGCCAAGAGGCGGGGACACTACTGTTTTTT,CASSQEAGTLLFF
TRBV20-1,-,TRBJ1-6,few,TGCAGTGCTAGTGGGGGTGCTAATTCACCCCTCCACTTT,CSASGGANSPLHF
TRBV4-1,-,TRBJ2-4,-,TGCGCCAGCAGCCCACTGACTTTGAACATTCAGTACTTC,CASSPLTLNIQYF
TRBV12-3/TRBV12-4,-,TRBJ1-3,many,TGTGCCAGCCAACCAAACTCTGGAAACACCATATATTTT,CASQPNSGNTIYF
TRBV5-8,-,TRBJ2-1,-,TGTGCCAGCAGCTTTTACAATGAGCAGTTCTTC,CASSFYNEQFF
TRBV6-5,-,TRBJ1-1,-,TGTGCCAGCAGTTTCCCGGGCCTAGAAGCTTTCTTT,CASSFPGLEAFF
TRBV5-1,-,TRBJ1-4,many,TGCGCCAGCAGCCTTGGGTCAGTTGAAAAACTGTTTTTT,CASSLGSVEKLFF
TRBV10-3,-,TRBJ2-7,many,TGTGCCACCGAGGTTCAGGGACGCTACGAGCAGTACTTC,CATEVQGRYEQYF
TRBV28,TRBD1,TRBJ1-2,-,TGTGCCAGCAGAAATCCTCAGGGGGCAGCGCTTCGGGGCTACACCTTC,CASRNPQGAALRGYTF
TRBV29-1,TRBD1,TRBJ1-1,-,TGCAGCGCGCGACAGGGGAACGGGAACACTGAAGCTTTCTTT,CSARQGNGNTEAFF
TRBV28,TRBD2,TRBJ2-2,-,TGTGCCACCCGGGGGGGCAGGACCGGGGAGCTGTTTTTT,CATRGGRTGELFF
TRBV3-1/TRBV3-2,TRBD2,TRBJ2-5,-,TGTGCCAGCAGCCAAGCCTTTAGCGGGGGAAAGACCCAGTACTTC,CASSQAFSGGKTQYF